The rows below give T cell receptor beta chains drawn from one sample of a study of blood T cell repertoires in COVID-19. Sequencing was performed with immunoSEQ multiplex PCR; in TCRdb, only in-frame clones are kept and a portion is missing. This table holds 90,000 to 100,000 clones, approximately 90% found once. The source material was peripheral blood. The receptors were gathered from a man between 45 and 60 years old with acute or convalescent COVID-19. Each CDR3 is given with its conserved first and last residue. Each record gives: V gene, J gene, clone size, D gene, CDR3 protein, CDR3 DNA. D genes are given only for firm matches. Size values are once, few and many counts, or a class for expanded clones, and some rows have none.

TRBV25-1	TRBJ2-7	-	TRBD1	CASSALTGGSYEQYF	TGTGCCAGCAGTGCCCTGACAGGGGGCTCCTACGAGCAGTACTTC
TRBV6-1	TRBJ1-1	-	-	CASSDMGAGNTEAFF	TGTGCCAGCAGTGATATGGGGGCCGGGAACACTGAAGCTTTCTTT
TRBV7-9	TRBJ2-3	once	TRBD2	CASSLSWDYLSTDTQYF	TGTGCCAGCAGCTTATCCTGGGACTACCTTAGCACAGATACGCAGTATTTT
TRBV30	TRBJ1-1	-	-	CAWSVLKGLNTEAFF	TGTGCCTGGAGTGTACTTAAGGGGCTGAACACTGAAGCTTTCTTT
TRBV7-8	TRBJ2-1	-	-	CASRQIGGGGNEQFF	TGTGCCAGCAGACAAATAGGGGGAGGGGGCAATGAGCAGTTCTTC
TRBV7-2	TRBJ2-5	-	-	CASSSDQLGGTQYF	TGTGCCAGCAGCTCGGACCAGCTCGGGGGGACCCAGTACTTC
TRBV7-2	TRBJ1-1	-	TRBD1	CASSRKTGDLNTEAFF	TGTGCCAGCAGCCGGAAGACAGGGGATTTGAACACTGAAGCTTTCTTT
TRBV2	TRBJ2-7	-	TRBD1	CARGQGGSQYF	TGTGCCAGGGGACAGGGGGGTTCTCAGTACTTC
TRBV30	TRBJ2-1	-	TRBD2	CACGTSGSKEQFF	TGTGCCTGTGGGACTAGCGGGAGTAAAGAGCAGTTCTTC
TRBV12-3/TRBV12-4	TRBJ1-1	-	TRBD1	CASNLQGTTEAFF	TGTGCCAGCAATCTACAGGGGACCACTGAAGCTTTCTTT
TRBV24-1	TRBJ2-5	-	-	CATSEGQKPLQETQYF	TGTGCCACCAGTGAGGGCCAGAAACCTCTCCAAGAGACCCAGTACTTC
TRBV19	TRBJ1-2	-	-	CASSILDPTRVYTF	TGTGCCAGTAGTATCCTCGACCCCACCCGGGTCTACACCTTC
TRBV13	TRBJ1-4	-	-	CASSFGSNRVEKLFF	TGTGCCAGCAGCTTCGGTTCAAACAGGGTTGAAAAACTGTTTTTT
TRBV14	TRBJ2-7	once	-	CASSRGSSYEQYF	TGTGCCAGCAGCCGGGGCAGCTCCTACGAGCAGTACTTC
TRBV27	TRBJ2-7	-	TRBD1	CASSFVQGVFSEQYF	TGTGCCAGCAGTTTTGTACAGGGGGTTTTCTCCGAGCAGTACTTC
TRBV5-5	TRBJ2-2	-	TRBD1	CASSKDRDRELFF	TGTGCCAGCAGCAAGGACAGGGACCGGGAGCTGTTTTTT
TRBV30	TRBJ2-7	few	-	CAFSLSHEQYF	TGTGCCTTCTCCCTAAGCCACGAGCAGTACTTC
TRBV10-3	TRBJ2-2	-	TRBD2	CAISEIGGTSGTNTGELFF	TGTGCCATCAGTGAAATTGGGGGGACTAGCGGGACTAACACCGGGGAGCTGTTTTTT
TRBV6-2/TRBV6-3	TRBJ2-7	-	-	CASSWGLSSSYEQYF	TGTGCCAGCAGTTGGGGACTTTCAAGCTCCTACGAGCAGTACTTC
TRBV10-3	TRBJ2-5	-	-	CAISEGVAVQETQYF	TGTGCCATCAGTGAGGGGGTAGCGGTCCAAGAGACCCAGTACTTC
TRBV7-8	TRBJ2-1	-	TRBD2	CASSPLAGAYNEQFF	TGTGCCAGCAGCCCCCTAGCGGGAGCCTACAATGAGCAGTTCTTC
TRBV30	TRBJ2-5	-	TRBD1	CAWSPRGPQTQYF	TGTGCCTGGAGCCCCAGGGGGCCGCAGACCCAGTACTTC